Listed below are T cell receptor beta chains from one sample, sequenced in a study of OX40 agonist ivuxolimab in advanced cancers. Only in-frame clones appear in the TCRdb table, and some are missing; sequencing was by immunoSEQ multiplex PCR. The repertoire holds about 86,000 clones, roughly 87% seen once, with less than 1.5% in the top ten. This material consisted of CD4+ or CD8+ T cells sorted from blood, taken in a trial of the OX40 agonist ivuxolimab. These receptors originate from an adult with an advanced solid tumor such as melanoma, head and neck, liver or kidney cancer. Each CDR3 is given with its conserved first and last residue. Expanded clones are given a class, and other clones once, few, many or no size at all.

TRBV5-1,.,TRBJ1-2,CASSPHSGQGRDGYTF
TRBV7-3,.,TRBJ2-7,CASSPTGLRSYEQYF
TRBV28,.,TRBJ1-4,CASFSDNEKLFF
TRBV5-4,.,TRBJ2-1,CASSLPTSGGYNEQFF
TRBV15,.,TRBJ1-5,CATSRGRYSNQPQHF
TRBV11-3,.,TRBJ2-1,CASGRSNEQFF
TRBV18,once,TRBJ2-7,CASSLEGHEQYF
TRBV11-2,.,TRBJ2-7,CASSPGLARAYEQYF
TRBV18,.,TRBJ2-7,CASSPPSGAPYKQYF
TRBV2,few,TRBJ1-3,CASSVQGSSGNTIYF
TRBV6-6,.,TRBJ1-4,CATSRRADPTNEKLFF
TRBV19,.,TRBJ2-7,CASSILQGANYEQYF